This is a list of T cell receptor beta chains from one sample in a study of T-cell reconstitution after alpha-beta-depleted transplantation in children. Via MiXCR, TCRdb re-called the PCR reads, giving one row per CDR3 protein. The sample holds some 530,000 distinct CDR3 sequences; around 13% are singletons and the top ten take about 5.4%. The sequencing used PBMCs from the stem cell graft donor, collected from the stem cell graft. The origin of the receptors is a human donor who donated a stem cell graft to a child with combined immunodeficiency. The CDR3 runs from the conserved cysteine through the conserved F or W. The order of the fields is J gene, V gene, D gene, CDR3 protein. A D gene is named only where the DNA matches it firmly.

j_gene: TRBJ2-1
v_gene: TRBV7-8
d_gene: TRBD1
CDR3aa: CATAGVQGANEQFF

j_gene: TRBJ2-3
v_gene: TRBV12-3/TRBV12-4
d_gene: .
CDR3aa: CASSLLGSSTDTQYF

j_gene: TRBJ2-7
v_gene: TRBV9
d_gene: TRBD2
CDR3aa: CASSVGIAGVDEQYF

j_gene: TRBJ2-7
v_gene: TRBV7-9
d_gene: .
CDR3aa: CASSRGNSYEQYF

j_gene: TRBJ2-3
v_gene: TRBV27
d_gene: .
CDR3aa: CASSSLGPDTQYF

j_gene: TRBJ2-7
v_gene: TRBV7-2
d_gene: TRBD2
CDR3aa: CASKTSGAYEQYF

j_gene: TRBJ2-7
v_gene: TRBV28
d_gene: .
CDR3aa: CASSPHTTYEQYF

j_gene: TRBJ2-1
v_gene: TRBV5-1
d_gene: .
CDR3aa: CASSLDGAYNEQFF

j_gene: TRBJ1-4
v_gene: TRBV4-3
d_gene: TRBD1
CDR3aa: CASSQGTGGYEKLFF

j_gene: TRBJ1-2
v_gene: TRBV4-3
d_gene: .
CDR3aa: CASSPESRFVYGYTF

j_gene: TRBJ2-1
v_gene: TRBV5-1
d_gene: TRBD2
CDR3aa: CASSLVDRGLTNNEQFF

j_gene: TRBJ1-1
v_gene: TRBV12-3/TRBV12-4
d_gene: .
CDR3aa: CASSATYRAPGIEAFF

j_gene: TRBJ2-5
v_gene: TRBV12-3/TRBV12-4
d_gene: TRBD1
CDR3aa: CASSPGDRERETQYF

j_gene: TRBJ2-7
v_gene: TRBV6-2/TRBV6-3
d_gene: TRBD1
CDR3aa: CASSYGTVFEQYF

j_gene: TRBJ2-5
v_gene: TRBV9
d_gene: TRBD1
CDR3aa: CASSGTGQNQETQYF

j_gene: TRBJ1-2
v_gene: TRBV27
d_gene: TRBD1
CDR3aa: CASSPGTGPGYTF

j_gene: TRBJ2-3
v_gene: TRBV12-3/TRBV12-4
d_gene: TRBD2
CDR3aa: CASSPRTSGTSTDTQYF

j_gene: TRBJ2-1
v_gene: TRBV20-1
d_gene: TRBD2
CDR3aa: CSAFTLVAGVNEQFF

j_gene: TRBJ2-2
v_gene: TRBV7-9
d_gene: .
CDR3aa: CASSGLGELFF

j_gene: TRBJ2-5
v_gene: TRBV20-1
d_gene: .
CDR3aa: CSARVGRTRRGRETQYF

j_gene: TRBJ1-1
v_gene: TRBV6-5
d_gene: .
CDR3aa: CASSPRADKNTEAFF

j_gene: TRBJ2-7
v_gene: TRBV7-2
d_gene: TRBD2
CDR3aa: CASSVILAGAYEQYF

j_gene: TRBJ2-2
v_gene: TRBV5-1
d_gene: TRBD2
CDR3aa: CASSLAPSGTSIFPGELFF

j_gene: TRBJ2-7
v_gene: TRBV7-9
d_gene: .
CDR3aa: CASSLGYAAAYEQYF

j_gene: TRBJ1-2
v_gene: TRBV12-3/TRBV12-4
d_gene: TRBD1
CDR3aa: CASSPRQGFGYTF

j_gene: TRBJ2-5
v_gene: TRBV18
d_gene: .
CDR3aa: CASSPPIPGDQETQYF

j_gene: TRBJ2-7
v_gene: TRBV9
d_gene: TRBD1
CDR3aa: CASSAQGQFYEQYF

j_gene: TRBJ2-3
v_gene: TRBV12-3/TRBV12-4
d_gene: .
CDR3aa: CASSSSGGASTDTQYF

j_gene: TRBJ1-2
v_gene: TRBV20-1
d_gene: TRBD1
CDR3aa: CSARTPTGFGGYTF

j_gene: TRBJ2-2
v_gene: TRBV11-2
d_gene: TRBD2
CDR3aa: CASSRVPGLATNTGELFF

j_gene: TRBJ2-3
v_gene: TRBV6-1
d_gene: .
CDR3aa: CASTPPLGTDTQYF

j_gene: TRBJ1-1
v_gene: TRBV29-1
d_gene: .
CDR3aa: CSVGSPLGNMNTEAFF

j_gene: TRBJ2-3
v_gene: TRBV5-6
d_gene: .
CDR3aa: CASSLVSADTQYF

j_gene: TRBJ2-6
v_gene: TRBV21-1
d_gene: .
CDR3aa: CASFPRQAKSSGANVLTF

j_gene: TRBJ2-1
v_gene: TRBV29-1
d_gene: .
CDR3aa: CSVLIRGWGSSYNEQFF

j_gene: TRBJ1-1
v_gene: TRBV6-1
d_gene: .
CDR3aa: CASRGSLVYTEAFF

j_gene: TRBJ2-7
v_gene: TRBV27
d_gene: .
CDR3aa: CASSPSTGPGEQYF

j_gene: TRBJ1-2
v_gene: TRBV15
d_gene: .
CDR3aa: CATSRDSGNQEGYGYTF

j_gene: TRBJ2-7
v_gene: TRBV7-2
d_gene: TRBD1
CDR3aa: CASSFGTASSYEQYF

j_gene: TRBJ1-5
v_gene: TRBV6-1
d_gene: TRBD1
CDR3aa: CASSGQTGSIQPQHF

j_gene: TRBJ2-1
v_gene: TRBV12-3/TRBV12-4
d_gene: .
CDR3aa: CASSLGLVYNEQFF

j_gene: TRBJ2-7
v_gene: TRBV6-2/TRBV6-3
d_gene: TRBD2
CDR3aa: CASLRSGRPARFYEQYF

j_gene: TRBJ2-5
v_gene: TRBV4-2
d_gene: TRBD2
CDR3aa: CASSRASERGDHKKTQYF

j_gene: TRBJ2-6
v_gene: TRBV30
d_gene: .
CDR3aa: CAWSVSSSGANVLTF

j_gene: TRBJ2-7
v_gene: TRBV7-6
d_gene: TRBD1
CDR3aa: CASSSGQGPAYEQYF

j_gene: TRBJ2-7
v_gene: TRBV11-2
d_gene: TRBD1
CDR3aa: CASSFRPGQTYEQYF

j_gene: TRBJ2-4
v_gene: TRBV29-1
d_gene: .
CDR3aa: CSVASSGDGIQYF

j_gene: TRBJ2-2
v_gene: TRBV11-1
d_gene: TRBD1
CDR3aa: CASRLGTGDNTGELFF

j_gene: TRBJ2-3
v_gene: TRBV12-3/TRBV12-4
d_gene: TRBD1
CDR3aa: CASSLSDRGTTDTQYF

j_gene: TRBJ2-1
v_gene: TRBV7-2
d_gene: TRBD2
CDR3aa: CASSLNSGRAISNEQFF

j_gene: TRBJ1-2
v_gene: TRBV7-2
d_gene: TRBD1
CDR3aa: CASSPWGGQNYGYTF

j_gene: TRBJ1-2
v_gene: TRBV24-1
d_gene: TRBD1
CDR3aa: CATSDSGQGVYTF

j_gene: TRBJ2-1
v_gene: TRBV24-1
d_gene: TRBD1
CDR3aa: CATSAPSGQVNNEQFF

j_gene: TRBJ2-7
v_gene: TRBV5-1
d_gene: TRBD2
CDR3aa: CASSLLAGGSPYEQYF

j_gene: TRBJ2-7
v_gene: TRBV29-1
d_gene: .
CDR3aa: CSVERSGAPYEQYF

j_gene: TRBJ2-7
v_gene: TRBV4-3
d_gene: .
CDR3aa: CASSQDRRLEAPYEQYF

j_gene: TRBJ2-1
v_gene: TRBV7-9
d_gene: TRBD2
CDR3aa: CASSLWASGSAYNEQFF

j_gene: TRBJ2-1
v_gene: TRBV20-1
d_gene: TRBD1
CDR3aa: CSARNPSGTGRNNEQFF